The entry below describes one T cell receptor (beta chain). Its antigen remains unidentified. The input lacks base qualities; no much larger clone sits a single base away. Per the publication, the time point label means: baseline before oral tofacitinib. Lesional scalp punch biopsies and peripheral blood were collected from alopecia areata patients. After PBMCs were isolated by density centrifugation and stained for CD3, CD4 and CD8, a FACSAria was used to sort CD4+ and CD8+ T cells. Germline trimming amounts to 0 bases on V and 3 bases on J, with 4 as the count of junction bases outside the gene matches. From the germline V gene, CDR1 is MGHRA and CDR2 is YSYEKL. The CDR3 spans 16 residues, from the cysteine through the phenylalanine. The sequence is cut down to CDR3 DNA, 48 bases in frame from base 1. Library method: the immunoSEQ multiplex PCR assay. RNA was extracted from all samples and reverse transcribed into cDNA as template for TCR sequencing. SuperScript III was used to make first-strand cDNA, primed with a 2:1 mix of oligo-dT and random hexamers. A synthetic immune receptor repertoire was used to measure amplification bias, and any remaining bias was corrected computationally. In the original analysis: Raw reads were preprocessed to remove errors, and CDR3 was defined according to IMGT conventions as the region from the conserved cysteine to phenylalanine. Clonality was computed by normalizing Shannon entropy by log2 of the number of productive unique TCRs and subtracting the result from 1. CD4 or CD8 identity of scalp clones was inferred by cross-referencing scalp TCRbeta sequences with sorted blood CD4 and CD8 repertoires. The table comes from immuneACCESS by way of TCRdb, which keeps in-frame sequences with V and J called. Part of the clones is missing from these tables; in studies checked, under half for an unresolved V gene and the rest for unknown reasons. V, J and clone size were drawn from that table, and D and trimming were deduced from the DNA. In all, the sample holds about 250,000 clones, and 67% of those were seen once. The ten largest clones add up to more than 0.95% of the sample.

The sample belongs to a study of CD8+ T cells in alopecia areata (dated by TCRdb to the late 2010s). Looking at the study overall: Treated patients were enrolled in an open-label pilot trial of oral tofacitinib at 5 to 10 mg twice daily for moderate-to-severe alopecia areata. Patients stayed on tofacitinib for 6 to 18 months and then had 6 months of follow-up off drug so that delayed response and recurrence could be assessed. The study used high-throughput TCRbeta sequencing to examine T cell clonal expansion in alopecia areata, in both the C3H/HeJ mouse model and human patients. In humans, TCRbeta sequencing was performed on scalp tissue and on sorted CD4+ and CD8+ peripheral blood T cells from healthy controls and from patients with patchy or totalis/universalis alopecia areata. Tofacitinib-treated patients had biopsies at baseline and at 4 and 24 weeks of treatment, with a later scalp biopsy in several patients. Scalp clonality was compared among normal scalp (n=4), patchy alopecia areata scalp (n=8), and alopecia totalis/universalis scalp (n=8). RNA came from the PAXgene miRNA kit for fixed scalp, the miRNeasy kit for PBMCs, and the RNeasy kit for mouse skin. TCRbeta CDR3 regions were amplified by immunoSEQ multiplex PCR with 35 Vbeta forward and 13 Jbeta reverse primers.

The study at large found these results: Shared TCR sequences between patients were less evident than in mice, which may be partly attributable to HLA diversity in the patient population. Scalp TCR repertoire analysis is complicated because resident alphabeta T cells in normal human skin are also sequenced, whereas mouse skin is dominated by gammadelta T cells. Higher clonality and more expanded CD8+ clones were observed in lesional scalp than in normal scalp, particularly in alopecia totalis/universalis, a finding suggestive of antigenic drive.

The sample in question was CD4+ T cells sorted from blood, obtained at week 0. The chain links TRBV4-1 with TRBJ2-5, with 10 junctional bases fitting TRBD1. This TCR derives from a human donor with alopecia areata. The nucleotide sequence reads TGCGCCAGCAGCCAAGAACCGGGACAGGGGAAAGAGACCCAGTACTTC. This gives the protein CASSQEPGQGKETQYF.